These 22 T cell receptor beta chains came from one sample sequenced in a study of lung T cells in sarcoidosis with Löfgren's syndrome. Using its own MiXCR run on the reads, TCRdb lists one record per CDR3 protein. Of roughly 2,300 distinct CDR3 sequences in the sample, 25% to 35% were seen once. The sequenced material came from CD4+ T cells from PBMCs. These receptors all stem from a human donor with sarcoidosis (Löfgren's syndrome or another form), or a control subject (not recorded which).

In this sample, this clonotype is large (0.1 to 1%). CDR3 sequence (DNA): TGTGCCAGCAGCTCCCCTGGGGAGGGAAAGTACGAGCAGTACTTC. It translates to CASSSPGEGKYEQYF. This chain connects TRBV28 to TRBJ2-7, with 7 bases identical to TRBD2. CDR1 and CDR2 (germline): MDHEN, SYDVKM. The J segment lost 4 bases and the V segment lost 6 bases, leaving 12 bases of the junction unmatched. The CDR3 totals 15 residues.

This clonotype ranks as large. The chain carries TRBV20-1 and TRBJ2-3; no clear D. Germline lookup yields CDR1 DFQATT and CDR2 SNEGSKA (reference sequence). This CDR3 has 13 residues. V was clipped by 5 bases and J by 6 bases, with 15 bases between them. CDR3 amino acids: CSAVKPPPDTQYF. The CDR3 DNA follows: TGCAGTGCTGTAAAGCCCCCACCGGATACGCAGTATTTT.

To note about this clonotype: As the CDR3 is not closed by the conserved phenylalanine or tryptophan, this likely results from a read error. The chain combines TRBV20-1 with TRBJ2-1; the D is unclear. Germline V gene sequence: CDR1 DFQATT, CDR2 SNEGSKA (reference sequence). V dropped 3 bases and J dropped 12 bases, with 12 bases sitting between them. This CDR3 region has 11 residues. CDR3 bases: TGCAGTGCTAGTAAGGTTCAGATGCAGTTCTTA. The encoded protein is CSASKVQMQFL.

Remarks on this clonotype: The junction and the germline gene differ at one end; a read error may be behind it. The gene calls are TRBV20-1 and TRBJ2-3; 8 bases line up with TRBD2. The germline V gene has CDR1 DFQATT and CDR2 SNEGSKA (reference sequence). The CDR3 contains 13 residues. The CDR3 sequence is CSARLAGRDTQDF. Written as DNA, the CDR3 is TGCAGTGCTAGGTTAGCGGGAAGAGATACGCAGGATTTT.

This clonotype is large within its sample. This chain links TRBV20-1 with TRBJ1-1; 9 bases fit TRBD1. CDR1 DFQATT and CDR2 SNEGSKA come from the germline V gene (reference sequence). Unmatched junction bases numbered 2, after V lost 5 bases and J lost 4 bases. This CDR3 is built from 12 residues. The CDR3 region has the DNA TGCAGTGCTCTACAGGGGGCCACTGAAGCTTTCTTT. Translated: CSALQGATEAFF.

This clonotype was counted ten times or more. This chain connects TRBV2 to TRBJ2-5; D is undetermined. This CDR3 comprises 12 residues. Germline values: CDR1 SNHLY, CDR2 FYNNEI. Trimming stripped 2 bases from V and 5 bases from J, with 6 bases between. As DNA, the CDR3 is TGTGCCAGCAGTGAAACGGCGGAGACCCAGTACTTC. It encodes CASSETAETQYF. Supplemented by reference TRBV2 and TRBJ2-5, the full variable domain reads EPEVTQTPSHQVTQMGQEVILRCVPISNHLYFYWYRQILGQKVEFLVSFYNNEISEKSEIFDDQFSVERPDGSNFTLKIRSTKLEDSAMYFCASSETAETQYFGPGTRLLVL.

By proportion, this clonotype is large. The chain links TRBV27 to TRBJ2-3; 7 bases are a match to TRBD1. The CDR3 contains 14 residues. The V gene end was trimmed by 6 bases and the J gene end by 4 bases; junction bases not matched to a gene: 7. Per germline, CDR1 MNHEY and CDR2 SMNVEV (reference sequence). This chain's CDR3 is CASSQTGRADTQYF. For the CDR3, the DNA is TGTGCCAGCAGCCAGACAGGGCGCGCAGATACGCAGTATTTT.

This clonotype was found a few times. This may come from a read error, since a much larger clone is one base off. The J gene is TRBJ2-7, the V gene TRBV3-1; no firm D call. The length of the CDR3 is 12 residues. The germline gives CDR1 LGHDT, CDR2 YNNKEL (reference sequence). This CDR3 is CASSQQNYEQHF. The CDR3 DNA follows: TGTGCCAGCAGCCAACAAAACTACGAGCAGCACTTC.

Concerning this clonotype: A much larger clone lies a single base off, so this may be a read error. The V call is TRBV20-1, the J call TRBJ1-1; TRBD1 might be the D (6 bases). In germline, CDR1 is DFQATT, CDR2 SNEGSKA (reference sequence). CDR3 size: 14 residues. Trimming pared 7 bases from V and 0 bases from J, leaving 15 bases between. The CDR3 nucleotides read TGCAGTGATTTAGGACAGCCCCTGAACACTGAAGCTTTCTTT. Translation gives CSDLGQPLNTEAFF.

As to this clonotype: This may arise from a read error, as a much more abundant clone is one base away. This sequence joins TRBV5-4 and TRBJ2-2; 7 bases map to TRBD1. The germline V gene encodes CDR1 SGHNT and CDR2 YYREEE (reference sequence). This CDR3 comprises 13 residues. CDR3 DNA sequence: TGTGCCAGCAGCCCAGGGGGAACCGGGGAGCTGCTTTTT. It codes for CASSPGGTGELLF.

In its sample, this clonotype is medium-sized. The rearrangement uses TRBV7-2 and TRBJ2-6; D is unclear. CDR1 SGHTA and CDR2 FQGNSA come from the germline V gene. This CDR3 spans 15 amino acids. Trimming pared 5 bases from V and 1 base from J, leaving 9 bases between. CDR3 residues: CASSLIPSGANVLTF. CDR3 bases: TGTGCCAGCAGCCTAATCCCTTCTGGGGCCAACGTCCTGACTTTC.

Of note for this clonotype: A read error is likely, as this CDR3 ends without the conserved phenylalanine or tryptophan. J is TRBJ2-1 and V is TRBV6-5; 13 bases are shared with TRBD2. The CDR3 extends over 13 amino acids. CDR1 is MNHEY, CDR2 SVGAGI, per germline. The CDR3 nucleotides are TGTGCCGGCAGACTAGCGGGAGGCAATGAGCAGTTCCTC. It is translated as CAGRLAGGNEQFL.

About this clonotype: The CDR3 does not close with the conserved phenylalanine or tryptophan, likely indicating a read error. The chain employs TRBV7-9 and TRBJ2-1; D tentatively reads TRBD1 or TRBD2 (6 bases each). Between the trimmed V and J ends, which lost 4 bases and 10 bases, there was a span of 26 bases. The CDR3 contains 17 residues. Germline CDR1 reads SEHNR; CDR2 reads FQNEAQ (reference sequence). The CDR3 reads CASSSPTATGRLREQFC. The CDR3 region has the DNA TGTGCCAGCAGCTCGCCTACCGCTACAGGGAGGCTGCGCGAGCAGTTCTGC.

This clonotype is classed as medium-sized. The V and J genes are TRBV20-1 and TRBJ2-7, with 7 bases aligning to TRBD2. The junction had 17 bases not matched to a gene; V was cut back by 6 bases and J by 3 bases. The CDR3 is made up of 16 amino acids. CDR1 is DFQATT, CDR2 SNEGSKA, per germline (reference sequence). CDR3 in DNA: TGCAGTGCGAACACAAACCGACTAGCCGGGAACTACGAGCAGTACTTC. This gives the protein CSANTNRLAGNYEQYF.

This clonotype is medium-sized (0.01 to 0.1%) in the sample. The chain combines TRBV20-1 with TRBJ2-1; D possibly corresponds to TRBD2 (6 bases). The CDR3 is 12 amino acids. With 5 bases removed from V and 7 bases from J, the gap between germline ends came to 12 bases. The V gene's germline CDR1 is DFQATT and CDR2 SNEGSKA (reference sequence). As DNA, the CDR3 is TGCAGTGCTGCCCGGGGGTTAAATGAGCAGTTCTTC. It encodes CSAARGLNEQFF.

Concerning this clonotype: This sequence may be a read error, since a much larger clone differs from it by one base. The rearrangement joins TRBV11-2 to TRBJ2-5, with D possibly matching TRBD2 (7 bases). The CDR3 runs 16 residues. The V and J ends lost 1 base and 3 bases respectively, with 15 bases between them. Germline loops: CDR1 SGHAT, CDR2 FQNNGV. The CDR3: CASSLAGRGDKETQYF. The CDR3 coding sequence is TGTGCCAGCAGCTTAGCCGGTCGGGGGGACAAAGAGACCCAGTACTTC. The full variable domain, with the rest looked up from reference TRBV11-2 and TRBJ2-5, is EAGVAQSPRYKIIEKRQSVAFWCNPISGHATLYWYQQILGQGPKLLIQFQNNGVVDDSQLPKDRFSAERLKGVDSTLKIQPAKLEDSAVYLCASSLAGRGDKETQYFGPGTRLLVL.

The chain has TRBV3-1 and TRBJ1-1; possibly TRBD1 for D (5 bases). Germline V gives CDR1 LGHDT, CDR2 YNNKEL (reference sequence). The CDR3 spans 16 residues. Trimming shortened V by 5 bases and J by 1 base, and 17 bases separated the two germline ends. CDR3 sequence (DNA): TGTGCCAGCAGCAATCCATCTACCACAGGGAACACTGAAGCTTTCTTT. Amino acids: CASSNPSTTGNTEAFF.

This clonotype rates as large. This chain links TRBV27 with TRBJ2-5, with D unclear. V lost 5 bases and J lost 1, with 11 bases in between. The germline gives CDR1 MNHEY, CDR2 SMNVEV (reference sequence). The CDR3 totals 14 residues. The CDR3 here is CASSLQWGQETQYF. The DNA for the CDR3 is TGTGCCAGCAGTCTCCAGTGGGGCCAAGAGACCCAGTACTTC.

In this sample, this clonotype is medium-sized. The chain recombines TRBV7-9 with TRBJ2-1; 14 bases agree with TRBD2. Trimming removed 5 bases from V and 8 bases from J; junction bases left unmatched: 5. The CDR3 has 15 residues. In germline, CDR1 is SEHNR, CDR2 FQNEAQ (reference sequence). CDR3 sequence reads: CASSMGTSGSYEQFF. In nucleotides, the CDR3 is TGTGCCAGCAGCATGGGGACTAGCGGGAGTTATGAGCAGTTCTTC. The whole variable domain, filled in from reference TRBV7-9 and TRBJ2-1, reads DTGVSQNPRHKITKRGQNVTFRCDPISEHNRLYWYRQTLGQGPEFLTYFQNEAQLEKSRLLSDRFSAERPKGSFSTLEIQRTEQGDSAMYLCASSMGTSGSYEQFFGPGTRLTVL.

Note on this clonotype: A much bigger clone sits one base away, suggesting this may be a read error. Lacking the conserved final phenylalanine or tryptophan, this CDR3 likely reflects a read error. V gene TRBV29-1 combines with J gene TRBJ2-6; possible D gene TRBD1, 6 bases. Germline-derived CDR1 and CDR2 are SQVTM and ANQGSEA. Trimming removed 6 bases from V and 0 bases from J, with 6 bases in between. CDR3 length: 13 amino acids. The CDR3 DNA follows: TGCAGCGTGGACAGCTCTGGGGCCAACGTCCTGACTTCC. Translated, it gives CSVDSSGANVLTS.

This clonotype is labeled as medium-sized. The rearrangement uses TRBV20-1 and TRBJ1-1, with 8 positions matching TRBD1. The CDR3 is 14 amino acids. Per the germline V gene, CDR1 is DFQATT and CDR2 is SNEGSKA (reference sequence). Trimming removed 8 bases from V and 0 bases from J; junction bases left unmatched: 8. CDR3 nucleotide sequence: TGCAGTACGACAGGGGCGACTATGAACACTGAAGCTTTCTTT. This encodes CSTTGATMNTEAFF.

This clonotype has a handful of counts. V usage is TRBV2 and J usage is TRBJ1-6, with D maybe TRBD1 (6 bases). This CDR3 is 15 amino acids long. The V gene lost 0 bases and the J gene lost 10 bases, with 13 bases spanning the gap. CDR1 and CDR2 (germline): SNHLY, FYNNEI. CDR3 in amino acids: CASSEAVRGGSPLHF. CDR3 DNA sequence: TGTGCCAGCAGTGAAGCGGTCAGGGGAGGATCACCCCTCCACTTT.